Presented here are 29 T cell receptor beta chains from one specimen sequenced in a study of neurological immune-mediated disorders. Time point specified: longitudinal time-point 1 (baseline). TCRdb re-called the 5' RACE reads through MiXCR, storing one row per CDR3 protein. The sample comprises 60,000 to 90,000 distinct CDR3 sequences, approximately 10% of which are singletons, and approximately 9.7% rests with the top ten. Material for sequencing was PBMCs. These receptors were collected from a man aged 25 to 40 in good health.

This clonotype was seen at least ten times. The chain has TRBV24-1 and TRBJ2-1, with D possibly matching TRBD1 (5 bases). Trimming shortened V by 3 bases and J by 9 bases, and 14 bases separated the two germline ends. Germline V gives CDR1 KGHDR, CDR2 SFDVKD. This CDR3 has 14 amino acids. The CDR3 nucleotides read TGTGCCACCAGTGATCAGGACAAAACGGGTGAGCAGTTCTTC. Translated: CATSDQDKTGEQFF.

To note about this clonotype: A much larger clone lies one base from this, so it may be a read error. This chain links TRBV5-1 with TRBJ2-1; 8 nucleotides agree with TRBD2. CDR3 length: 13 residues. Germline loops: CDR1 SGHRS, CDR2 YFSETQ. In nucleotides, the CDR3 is TGCGCCACCGCGGGGGGTGTCTACAATGACCAGTTCTTC. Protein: CATAGGVYNDQFF.

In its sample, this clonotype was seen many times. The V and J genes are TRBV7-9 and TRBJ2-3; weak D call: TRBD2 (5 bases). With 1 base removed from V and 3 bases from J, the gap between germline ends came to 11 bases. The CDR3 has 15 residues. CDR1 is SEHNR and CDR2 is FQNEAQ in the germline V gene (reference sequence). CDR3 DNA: TGTGCCAGCAGCTTAGACAGCGGAAAAACAGATACGCAGTATTTT. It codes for CASSLDSGKTDTQYF.

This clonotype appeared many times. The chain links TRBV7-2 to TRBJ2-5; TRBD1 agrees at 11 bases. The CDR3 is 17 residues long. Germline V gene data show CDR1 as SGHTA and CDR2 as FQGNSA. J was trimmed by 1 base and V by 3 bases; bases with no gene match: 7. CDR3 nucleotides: TGTGCCAGCAGCTTGGGACAGGGGGTCTTTTCCCAAGAGACCCAGTACTTC. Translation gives CASSLGQGVFSQETQYF.

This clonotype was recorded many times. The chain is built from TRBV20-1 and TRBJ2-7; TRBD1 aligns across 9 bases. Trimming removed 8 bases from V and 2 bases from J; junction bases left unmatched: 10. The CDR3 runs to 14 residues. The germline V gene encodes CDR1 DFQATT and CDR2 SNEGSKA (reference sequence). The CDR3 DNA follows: TGCAGTCTAAATCCGGGACAGGGACCCTACGAGCAGTACTTC. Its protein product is CSLNPGQGPYEQYF.

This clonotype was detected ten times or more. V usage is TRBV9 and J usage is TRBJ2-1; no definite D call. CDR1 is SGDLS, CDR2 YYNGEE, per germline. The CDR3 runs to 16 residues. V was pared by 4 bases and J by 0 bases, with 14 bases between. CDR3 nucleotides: TGTGCCAGCAGCACCCACGGGCTAAGCTCCTACAATGAGCAGTTCTTC. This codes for CASSTHGLSSYNEQFF.

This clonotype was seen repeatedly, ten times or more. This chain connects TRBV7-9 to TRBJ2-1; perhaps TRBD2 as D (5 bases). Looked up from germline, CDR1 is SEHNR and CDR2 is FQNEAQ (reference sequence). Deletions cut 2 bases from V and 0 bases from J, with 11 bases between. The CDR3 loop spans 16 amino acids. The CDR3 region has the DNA TGTGCCAGCAGCTTACCCTACGGGGACTCCTACAATGAGCAGTTCTTC. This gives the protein CASSLPYGDSYNEQFF.

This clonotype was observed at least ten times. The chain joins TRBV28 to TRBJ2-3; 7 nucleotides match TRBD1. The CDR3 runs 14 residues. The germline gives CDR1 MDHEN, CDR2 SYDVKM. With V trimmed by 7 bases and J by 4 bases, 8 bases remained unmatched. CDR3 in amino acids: CASTRGRGSDTQYF. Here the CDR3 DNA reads TGTGCCAGCACCAGGGGGAGAGGGTCAGATACGCAGTATTTT.

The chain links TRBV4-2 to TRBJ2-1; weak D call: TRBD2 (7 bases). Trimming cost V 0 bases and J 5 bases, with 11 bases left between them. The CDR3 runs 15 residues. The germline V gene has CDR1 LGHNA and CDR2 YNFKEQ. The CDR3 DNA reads TGTGCCAGCAGCCAAGAGGGGGGGCGGGACAATGAGCAGTTCTTC. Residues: CASSQEGGRDNEQFF.

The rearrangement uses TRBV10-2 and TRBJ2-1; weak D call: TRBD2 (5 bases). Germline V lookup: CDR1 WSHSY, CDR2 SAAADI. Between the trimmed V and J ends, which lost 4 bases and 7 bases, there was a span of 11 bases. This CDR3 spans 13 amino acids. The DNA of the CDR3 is TGCGCCAGCAGTGGGACTCGCGGAAATGAGCAGTTCTTC. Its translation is CASSGTRGNEQFF.

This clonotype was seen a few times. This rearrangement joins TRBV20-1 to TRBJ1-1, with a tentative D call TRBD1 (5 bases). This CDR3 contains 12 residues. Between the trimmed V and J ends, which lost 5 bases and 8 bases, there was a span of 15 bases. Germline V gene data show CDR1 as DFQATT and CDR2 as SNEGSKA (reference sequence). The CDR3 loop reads CSARGRRDEAFF. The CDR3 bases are TGCAGTGCTCGTGGTCGGAGGGACGAAGCTTTCTTT.

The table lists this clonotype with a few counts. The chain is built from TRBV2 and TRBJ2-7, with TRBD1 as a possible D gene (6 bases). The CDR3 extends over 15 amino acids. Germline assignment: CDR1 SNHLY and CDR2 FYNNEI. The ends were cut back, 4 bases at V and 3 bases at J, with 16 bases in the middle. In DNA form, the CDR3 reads TGTGCCAGCAGTGGTGGGTTCGCAGGGGACTACGAGCAGTACTTC. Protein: CASSGGFAGDYEQYF.

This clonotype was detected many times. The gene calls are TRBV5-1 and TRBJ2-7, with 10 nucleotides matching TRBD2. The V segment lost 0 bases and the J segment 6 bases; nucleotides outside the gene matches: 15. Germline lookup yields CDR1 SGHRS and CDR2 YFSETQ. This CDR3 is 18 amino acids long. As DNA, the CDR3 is TGCGCCAGCAGCTTGGGTCCTAGCGGGAGTCCGTTTGACTCCGAGCAGTACTTC. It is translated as CASSLGPSGSPFDSEQYF. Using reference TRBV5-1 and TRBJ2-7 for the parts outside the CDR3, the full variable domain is KAGVTQTPRYLIKTRGQQVTLSCSPISGHRSVSWYQQTPGQGLQFLFEYFSETQRNKGNFPGRFSGRQFSNSRSEMNVSTLELGDSALYLCASSLGPSGSPFDSEQYFGPGTRLTVT.

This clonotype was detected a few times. CDR3 sequence reads: CASSKTGTNTGELFF. The DNA for the CDR3 is TGCGCCAGCAGCAAAACCGGGACTAACACCGGGGAGCTGTTTTTT. The chain recombines TRBV5-1 with TRBJ2-2; the D gene is possibly TRBD2 (6 bases). Germline CDR1 is SGHRS and CDR2 is YFSETQ. V was shortened by 4 bases and J by 2 bases, with 12 bases between the two germline ends. The CDR3 is 15 amino acids.

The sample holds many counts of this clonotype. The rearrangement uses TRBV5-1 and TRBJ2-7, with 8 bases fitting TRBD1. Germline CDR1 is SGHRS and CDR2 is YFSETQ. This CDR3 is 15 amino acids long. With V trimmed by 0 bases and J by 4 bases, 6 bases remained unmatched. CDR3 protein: CASSLVPDRAYEQYF. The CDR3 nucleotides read TGCGCCAGCAGCTTGGTACCGGACAGGGCTTACGAGCAGTACTTC.

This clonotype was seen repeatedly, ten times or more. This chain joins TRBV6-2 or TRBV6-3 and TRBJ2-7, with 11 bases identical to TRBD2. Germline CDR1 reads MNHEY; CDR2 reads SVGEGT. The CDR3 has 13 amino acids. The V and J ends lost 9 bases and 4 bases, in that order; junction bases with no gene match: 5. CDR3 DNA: TGTGCCAGTTACGGGACTAGCGGTTACGAGCAGTACTTC. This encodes CASYGTSGYEQYF.

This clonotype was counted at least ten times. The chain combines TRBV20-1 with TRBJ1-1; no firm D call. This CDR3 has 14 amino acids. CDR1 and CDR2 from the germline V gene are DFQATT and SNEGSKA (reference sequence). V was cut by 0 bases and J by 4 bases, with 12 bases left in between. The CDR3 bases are TGCAGTGCTAGAGATACGGTGGTCGGCACTGAAGCTTTCTTT. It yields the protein CSARDTVVGTEAFF.

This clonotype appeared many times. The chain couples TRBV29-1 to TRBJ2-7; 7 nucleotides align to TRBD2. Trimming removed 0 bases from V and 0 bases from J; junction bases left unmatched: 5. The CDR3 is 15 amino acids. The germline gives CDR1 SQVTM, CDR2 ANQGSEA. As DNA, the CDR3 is TGCAGCGTTGAAGATCGGAGCGGGAACTCCTACGAGCAGTACTTC. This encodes CSVEDRSGNSYEQYF.

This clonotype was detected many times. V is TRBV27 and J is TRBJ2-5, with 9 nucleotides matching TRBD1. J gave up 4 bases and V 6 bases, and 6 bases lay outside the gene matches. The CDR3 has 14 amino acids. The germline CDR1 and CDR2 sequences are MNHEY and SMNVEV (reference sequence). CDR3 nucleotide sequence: TGTGCCAGCAGGATGGGACAGGGAGTAGAGACCCAGTACTTC. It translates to CASRMGQGVETQYF.

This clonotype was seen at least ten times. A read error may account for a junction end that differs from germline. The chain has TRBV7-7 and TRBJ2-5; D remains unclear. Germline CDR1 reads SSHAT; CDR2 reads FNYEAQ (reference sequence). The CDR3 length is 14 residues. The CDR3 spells CASSLEGIQETKYF. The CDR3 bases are TGTGCCAGCAGCTTAGAGGGAATCCAAGAGACCAAGTACTTC.

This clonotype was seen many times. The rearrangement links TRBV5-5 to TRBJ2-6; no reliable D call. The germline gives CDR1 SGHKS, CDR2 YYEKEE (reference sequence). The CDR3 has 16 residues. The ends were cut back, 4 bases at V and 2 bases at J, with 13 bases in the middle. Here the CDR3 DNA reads TGTGCCAGCAGCCAAGGTATTGGTACTGGGGCCAACGTCCTGACTTTC. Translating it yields CASSQGIGTGANVLTF.

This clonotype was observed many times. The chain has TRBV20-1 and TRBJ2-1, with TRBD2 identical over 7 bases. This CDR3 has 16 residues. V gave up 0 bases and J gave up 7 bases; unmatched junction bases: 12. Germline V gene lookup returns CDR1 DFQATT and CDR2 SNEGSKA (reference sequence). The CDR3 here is CSARDPWAGEANEQFF. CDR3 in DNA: TGCAGTGCTAGAGACCCTTGGGCGGGAGAGGCGAATGAGCAGTTCTTC.

The CDR3 region is CSALARQGTSGSWYEQYF. The CDR3 bases are TGCAGTGCCCTGGCACGGCAGGGCACTAGCGGGAGTTGGTACGAGCAGTACTTC. The chain couples TRBV20-1 to TRBJ2-7, with 11 bases identical to TRBD2. In germline, CDR1 is DFQATT, CDR2 SNEGSKA (reference sequence). Trimming removed 6 bases from V and 4 bases from J; junction bases left unmatched: 20. The CDR3 contains 18 residues.

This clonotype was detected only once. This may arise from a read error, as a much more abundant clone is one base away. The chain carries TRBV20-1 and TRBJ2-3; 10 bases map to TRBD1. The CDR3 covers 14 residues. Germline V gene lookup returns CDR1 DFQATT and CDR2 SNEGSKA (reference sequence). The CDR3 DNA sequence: TGCAGTGCTGGACCGGGACAGGGGTTCCATACGCGGTATTTT. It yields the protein CSAGPGQGFHTRYF.

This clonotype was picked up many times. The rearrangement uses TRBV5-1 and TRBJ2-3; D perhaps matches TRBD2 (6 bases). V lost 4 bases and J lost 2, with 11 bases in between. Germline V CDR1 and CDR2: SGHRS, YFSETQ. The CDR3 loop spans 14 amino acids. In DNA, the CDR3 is TGCGCCAGCAGCCGGGCGGGACTCACAGATACGCAGTATTTT. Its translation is CASSRAGLTDTQYF.

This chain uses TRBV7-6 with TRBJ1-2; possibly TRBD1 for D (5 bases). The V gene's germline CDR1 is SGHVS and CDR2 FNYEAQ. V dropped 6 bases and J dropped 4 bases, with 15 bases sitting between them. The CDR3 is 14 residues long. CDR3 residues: CASSFIRGLYGYTF. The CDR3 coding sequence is TGTGCCAGCAGTTTTATTCGGGGCCTCTATGGCTACACCTTC.

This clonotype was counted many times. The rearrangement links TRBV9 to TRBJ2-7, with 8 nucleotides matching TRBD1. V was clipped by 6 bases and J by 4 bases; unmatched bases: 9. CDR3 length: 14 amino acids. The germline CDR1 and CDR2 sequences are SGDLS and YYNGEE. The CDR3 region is CASTTGQASYEQYF. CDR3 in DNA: TGTGCCAGCACTACGGGACAGGCAAGTTACGAGCAGTACTTC.

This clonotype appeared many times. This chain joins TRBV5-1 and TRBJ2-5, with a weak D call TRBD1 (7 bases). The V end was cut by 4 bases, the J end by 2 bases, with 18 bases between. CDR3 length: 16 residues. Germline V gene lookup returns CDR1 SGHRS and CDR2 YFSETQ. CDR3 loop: CASSQGGGTAQETQYF. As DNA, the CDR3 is TGCGCCAGCAGCCAAGGCGGCGGGACAGCTCAAGAGACCCAGTACTTC.

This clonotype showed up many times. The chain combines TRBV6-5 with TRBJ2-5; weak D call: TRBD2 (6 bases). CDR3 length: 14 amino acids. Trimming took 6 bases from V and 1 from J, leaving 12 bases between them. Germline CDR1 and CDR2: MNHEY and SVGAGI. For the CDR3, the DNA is TGTGCCAGCAGCCAGCCGGGAGTCCAAGAGACCCAGTACTTC. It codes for CASSQPGVQETQYF.